This T cell receptor (beta chain) is drawn from a study of CXCR3-negative and CXCR3-positive naive CD8 T cells. Findings and caveats of the study: Naive cells that were CXCR3-positive had more hydrophobic TRB CDR3s (compared with CXCR3-negative naive cells).

5' RACE that incorporated UMI labels was used to prepare the TRB cDNA libraries. No DNA is given; TCRdb re-called the 5' RACE reads and lists each CDR3 protein once. Found here are 150,000 or so distinct CDR3 sequences; the top ten clones hold around 0.5%. As concerns this clonotype: Its target is unknown.

The length of the CDR3 is 14 residues. In germline, CDR1 is SGHRS, CDR2 YFSETQ. V usage is TRBV5-1 and J usage is TRBJ2-1; without DNA, the TCRdb call of TRBD2 cannot be checked. The receptor was derived from a human donor in good health. Some clones in this sample may be carry-over from other donors' samples. Sequencing was carried out using naive CXCR3+ CD8+ T cells from blood. Subset: CD45RO-CCR7+CD27+CD95- naive CD8+ T cells expressing CXCR3 (TNR3+). The CDR3: CASSGASGNNEQFF.